This T cell receptor (beta chain) was sequenced during a study of regulatory T cells in long-lasting Graves disease. Study conclusions and caveats: Gene preferences differed: TRBV28, TRBJ1-2, TRBJ2-5 in persistent cases.

Time point meaning: persistent/refractory GD, antithyroid drugs over 5 years with positive TRAb. Researchers made the TCR library from RNA that was extracted from PBMCs. Combining iRepertoire HTBI primers with Arm-PCR of CDR3 regions, the authors built TCR beta libraries. TCRdb analysed the multiplex PCR reads with MiXCR anew, one entry per CDR3 protein. This sample has over 650,000 distinct CDR3 sequences, with around 30% found just once. The length of the CDR3 is 14 residues. From germline, CDR1 is DFQATT and CDR2 SNEGSKA (reference sequence). With 5 bases removed from V and 4 bases from J, the gap between germline ends came to 17 bases. This clonotype was detected a few times. As yet, its antigen is unknown.

The sample was peripheral blood mononuclear cells (PBMCs), taken when the disease was refractory, from a patient treated with antithyroid drugs. The source is a female donor with Graves disease. This sequence joins TRBV20-1 and TRBJ1-1, with D unclear. CDR3 DNA: TGCAGTGCTCCCCCGGTAGGGTGGAGCACTGAAGCTTTCTTT. This codes for CSAPPVGWSTEAFF.